This entry concerns a single TCR beta chain. Its antigen is not identified. The method was immunoSEQ multiplex PCR; TCRdb's version includes in-frame clones alone and lacks a portion of them. The repertoire has hundreds of thousands of clones, approximately 73% of them found once; the top ten carry around 1.7%. The record originates from a study of shared clonotypes between healthy human individuals. Study summary: CD8 memory received one plate per donor, CD8 naive two, CD4 memory three and CD4 naive three.

CDR1 and CDR2 (germline): SGHTA, FQGNSA. The CDR3 consists of 18 residues. Germline trimming cut 2 bases from V and 3 bases from J; bases unmatched to any gene: 12. Study-wide results and limits: Memory subsets had estimated richness that was generally smaller than that of naive subsets.

The sequence was obtained from a woman in her 30s in good health. The sample taken for sequencing was memory CD4+ T cells sorted from blood. Subset given: CD45RA-negative fraction. V is TRBV7-2 and J is TRBJ1-1; the match to TRBD1 covers 10 bases. The CDR3 reads CASSLSAVGQGDYTEAFF. Here the CDR3 DNA reads TGTGCCAGCAGCTTATCAGCCGTCGGACAGGGGGACTACACTGAAGCTTTCTTT.